Each of the 23 T cell receptor delta chains below was sequenced from the same sample in a study of delta chain sequences of gamma delta T cells. TCRdb re-called clones from the 5' RACE reads using CATT. The table records roughly 200 delta-chain clones, about a sixth of them present only once. The specimen sequenced was either unsorted cells or a sorted T cell fraction (not recorded which). The receptors stem from a human donor in good health.

By sample share, this clone is large. The chain recombines TRDV2 with TRDJ3, with 7 bases fitting TRDD3. With 0 bases clipped from V and 1 base from J, the junction kept 20 bases outside the gene matches. The CDR3 has 23 amino acids. Per the germline V gene, CDR1 is GEAIGNYY and CDR2 is EKD. CDR3 coding DNA: TGTGCCTGTGACACCGTGGGAGAATTCGCTGGGGGTAAATCTTCCTGGGACACCCGACAGATGTTTTTC. Encoded protein: CACDTVGEFAGGKSSWDTRQMFF.

This clone was seen a handful of times. A far larger clone is one nucleotide away, so this likely arose from a read error. Different DNA sequences within this sample yield the same CDR3. CDR3 bases: TGTGCTCTTGGGGAGGCTCGGTTCCTACGTTTCGGGGAGGCCGATAAACTCATCTTC. It yields the protein CALGEARFLRFGEADKLIF. The genes are TRDV1 and TRDJ1; 7 bases agree with TRDD2. The CDR3 has 19 residues. Per germline, CDR1 TSWWSYY and CDR2 QGS.

Turning to this clone: The TCRdb protein comes from a much larger clone and disagrees with this DNA's translation at residue 15, likely due to a read error; the protein given here is derived from the DNA. This CDR3 is CACDTLGDTMKTDKPIF. CDR3 nucleotide sequence: TGTGCCTGTGACACCCTGGGGGATACTATGAAAACCGATAAACCCATCTTT. J is TRDJ1 and V is TRDV2; the match to TRDD3 covers 11 bases. This CDR3 region has 17 residues. From germline, CDR1 is GEAIGNYY and CDR2 EKD.

This clone counts as hyperexpanded (1% or more). Other DNA sequences in this sample translate to the same CDR3. The V call is TRDV1, the J call TRDJ1; TRDD2 is a possible D gene (6 bases). Germline V gene sequence: CDR1 TSWWSYY, CDR2 QGS. Trimming cost V 3 bases and J 2 bases, with 19 bases left between them. This CDR3 has 17 residues. The CDR3 protein is CALGENPSLPLTDKLIF. CDR3 DNA sequence: TGTGCTCTTGGGGAGAACCCTTCCCTACCACTGACCGATAAACTCATCTTT.

As concerns this clone: TCRdb's protein for this DNA is that of a much larger clone and differs from the translation at residue 5, likely a read error; the protein shown is the DNA translation. The V call is TRDV2, the J call TRDJ1; no reliable D call. The CDR3 loop spans 18 amino acids. Germline-derived CDR1 and CDR2 are GEAIGNYY and EKD. Trimming stripped 3 bases from V and 0 bases from J, with 22 bases between. CDR3 DNA: TGTGCCTGTGACGCCGTGATCGGGGTCCCGGTCCACACCGATAAACTCATCTTT. Translating it yields CACDAVIGVPVHTDKLIF.

In regard to this clone: A far more abundant clone sits one base away, making this likely a read error. Other DNA sequences of this sample code for an identical CDR3. The chain has TRDV1 and TRDJ1; D assignment may be TRDD2 or TRDD3 (5 bases each). Germline V gene lookup returns CDR1 TSWWSYY and CDR2 QGS. This CDR3 region has 24 residues. V lost 0 bases to trimming and J lost 1 base, with 36 bases between them. In DNA, the CDR3 is TGTGCTCTTGGGGAACTCACCCCACCCCTTCGTTACTGGTTCGCGTACGGAGGCACCGATAAACTCATCTTT. Encoded protein: CALGELTPPLRYWFAYGGTDKLIF.

This clone is categorized as hyperexpanded. The chain recombines TRDV2 with TRDJ1, with TRDD3 identical over 12 bases. V dropped 1 base and J dropped 0; count of bases not matched to a gene: 8. This CDR3 has 18 residues. Germline V gives CDR1 GEAIGNYY, CDR2 EKD. As DNA, the CDR3 is TGTGCCTGTGACACTGTACTGGGGGATACTGTCTACACCGATAAACTCATCTTT. Protein sequence: CACDTVLGDTVYTDKLIF.

Comment on this clone: A read error likely explains why the TCRdb protein, taken from a much larger clone, differs from this DNA's translation at residue 7; the protein shown is translated from the DNA. This sequence joins TRDV1 and TRDJ1, with D perhaps TRDD2 (5 bases). CDR3 length: 17 residues. With 3 bases removed from V and 2 bases from J, the gap between germline ends came to 19 bases. Looked up from germline, CDR1 is TSWWSYY and CDR2 is QGS. The CDR3 DNA follows: TGTGCTCTTGGGGAGAACCATTCCCTACCACTGACCGATAAACTCATCTTT. Translating gives CALGENHSLPLTDKLIF.

This clone was observed a few times. It is likely a read error: a sequence one base away is far more abundant. The chain has TRDV1 and TRDJ1, with D perhaps matching TRDD3 (6 bases). The CDR3 length is 23 residues. Trimming removed 2 bases from V and 2 bases from J, with 36 bases in between. CDR1 and CDR2 (germline): TSWWSYY, QGS. The CDR3 loop reads CALGERRVGPTGSPFMITDKLIF. The CDR3 bases are TGTGCTCTTGGGGAAAGGCGAGTGGGGCCTACTGGGAGCCCGTTTATGATTACCGATAAACTCATCTTT.

To note about this clone: TCRdb's entry gives the protein of a much larger clone, which mismatches this DNA's translation at residue 11, likely from a read error; the protein reported here is translated from the DNA. The chain is built from TRDV2 and TRDJ1; 11 nucleotides match TRDD3. The germline V gene encodes CDR1 GEAIGNYY and CDR2 EKD. The CDR3 loop spans 17 amino acids. V lost 0 bases and J lost 2; bases outside the gene matches: 7. The DNA of the CDR3 is TGTGCCTGTGACACCCTGGGGGATACTATGGAAACCGATAAACTCATCTTT. Amino acid sequence: CACDTLGDTMETDKLIF.

Relative to its sample, this clone is large (0.1 to 1%). The rearrangement links TRDV2 to TRDJ1, with TRDD3 as a possible D gene (5 bases). V was clipped by 0 bases and J by 0 bases, with 25 bases between them. This CDR3 is built from 20 residues. Germline CDR1 GEAIGNYY, CDR2 EKD. CDR3 sequence reads: CACDTVAGAPQFNHTDKLIF. In nucleotides, the CDR3 is TGTGCCTGTGACACCGTGGCGGGGGCGCCCCAATTCAACCACACCGATAAACTCATCTTT.

This clone occurred a few times. The protein that TCRdb holds for this DNA derives from a much larger clone and differs from the translated DNA at residue 10, which likely indicates a read error; the protein shown here is translated from the DNA. The chain carries TRDV2 and TRDJ1, with TRDD3 matching over 11 bases. The CDR3 is made up of 17 amino acids. The ends lost 1 base at V and 4 bases at J; junction bases unmatched: 10. CDR1 is GEAIGNYY and CDR2 is EKD in the germline V gene. The CDR3, as DNA: TGTGCCTGTGACACGCTACTGGGGGATATGCCTGACGATAAACTCATCTTT. Protein: CACDTLLGDMPDDKLIF.

Concerning this clone: Only one base separates this from a far larger clonotype, so it likely reflects a read error. V usage is TRDV2 and J usage is TRDJ3; D remains ambiguous. Germline V gene data show CDR1 as GEAIGNYY and CDR2 as EKD. The CDR3 runs to 16 residues. The CDR3 is CACDTPSSLDTRQMFF. In DNA form, the CDR3 reads TGTGCCTGTGACACGCCCTCCTCCTTGGACACCCGACAGATGTTTTTC.

On this clone: The protein given by TCRdb reflects a much larger clone and differs at residue 8 from this DNA's translation, likely from a read error; the protein shown is the DNA's translation. This chain's CDR3 is CAFGDLPRTGGYAAVVDTDKLIF. The CDR3 coding sequence is TGTGCCTTTGGGGACCTACCACGTACTGGGGGATACGCGGCCGTAGTGGACACCGATAAACTCATCTTT. The V call is TRDV3, the J call TRDJ1; 13 positions match TRDD3. The CDR3 totals 23 residues. Per the germline V gene, CDR1 is TVYSNPD and CDR2 is GDNSRS (reference sequence). V trimming: 2 bases; J trimming: 0 bases; junction bases outside the gene matches: 27.

This clone is categorized as hyperexpanded (1% or more). V usage is TRDV1 and J usage is TRDJ1; D might be TRDD3 (6 bases). Germline V gene sequence: CDR1 TSWWSYY, CDR2 QGS. V shed 2 bases and J shed 2 bases, with 36 bases lying between them. This CDR3 region has 23 residues. CDR3 residues: CALGEKRVGPTGSPFMITDKLIF. CDR3 coding DNA: TGTGCTCTTGGGGAAAAGCGAGTGGGGCCTACTGGGAGCCCGTTTATGATTACCGATAAACTCATCTTT.

The J gene corresponds to TRDJ2; a V gene call is absent. This CDR3 has 10 amino acids. The CDR3 sequence: CSALTAQLFF. For the CDR3, the DNA is TGTAGTGCTTTGACAGCACAACTCTTCTTT.

With regard to this clone: A read error likely explains this, since a far larger clone differs by one base. This chain connects TRDV1 to TRDJ1, with TRDD3 matching 12 bases. With V trimmed by 2 bases and J by 3 bases, 16 bases remained unmatched. The germline V gene encodes CDR1 TSWWSYY and CDR2 QGS. The CDR3 has 20 residues. The CDR3 loop reads CALGESSPGLLGDTPDKLIF. CDR3 in DNA: TGTGCTCTTGGGGAATCCTCCCCCGGATTACTGGGGGATACCCCCGATAAACTCATCTTT.

This clone is deemed hyperexpanded. The chain couples TRDV2 to TRDJ1; TRDD3 is a possible D gene (5 bases). The V end was cut by 3 bases, the J end by 0 bases, with 31 bases between. Germline CDR1 and CDR2: GEAIGNYY and EKD. This CDR3 spans 21 amino acids. CDR3 loop: CACDRVKDGVPGPLYTDKLIF. CDR3 nucleotides: TGTGCCTGTGACCGGGTTAAGGATGGGGTCCCCGGGCCCCTTTACACCGATAAACTCATCTTT.

This clone was picked up a small number of times. The J gene is TRDJ1, the V gene TRDV2; no definite D call. Germline CDR1 GEAIGNYY, CDR2 EKD. The CDR3 is 19 residues long. Trimming shortened V by 0 bases and J by 3 bases, and 25 bases separated the two germline ends. CDR3 sequence (DNA): TGTGCCTGTGACACCGTGGCCTCCCCCTCCCGGAGGACGGCCGATAAACTCATCTTT. It yields the protein CACDTVASPSRRTADKLIF.

About this clone: Since a far larger clone is one base different, this is likely a read error. J is TRDJ1 and V is TRDV1; D possibly corresponds to TRDD2 (6 bases). The germline V gene encodes CDR1 TSWWSYY and CDR2 QGS. The CDR3 length is 17 residues. CDR3 in amino acids: CALGENPSLPLTDKPIF. Here the CDR3 DNA reads TGTGCTCTTGGGGAGAACCCTTCCCTACCACTGACCGATAAACCCATCTTT.

The J gene was identified as TRDJ4, and no V gene was called; TRDD3, as called in the table, went unchecked against the DNA. The CDR3 runs to 25 residues. The CDR3 sequence: CSALVLGGCVSLCLPTRRGIKTLIF. As DNA, the CDR3 is TGCTCAGCTCTTGTCTTGGGGGGATGTGTTTCATTGTGCCTTCCTACGAGGCGGGGGATAAAGACCCTGATCTTT.

For this clone: A single base is all that separates this from a far larger clone, so a read error is likely. The sample has other DNA sequences that encode this CDR3 too. This chain links TRDV2 with TRDJ1; 10 positions match TRDD3. The germline V gene encodes CDR1 GEAIGNYY and CDR2 EKD. The CDR3 covers 18 residues. CDR3 region: CACDTVGGGYPNTDKLIF. The CDR3 coding sequence is TGTGCCTGTGACACCGTTGGTGGGGGATACCCTAACACCGATAAACTCATCTTC.

A word on this clone: This sample also contains other DNA sequences that code for the same CDR3. The genes are TRDV2 and TRDJ3; 9 bases are shared with TRDD3. With 0 bases clipped from V and 0 bases from J, the junction kept 14 bases outside the gene matches. The V gene's germline CDR1 is GEAIGNYY and CDR2 EKD. The CDR3 has 22 amino acids. The DNA for the CDR3 is TGTGCCTGTGACACCATGGGAGTACTGGGGGAACGGAGCTCCTGGGACACCCGACAGATGTTTTTC. This gives the protein CACDTMGVLGERSSWDTRQMFF.